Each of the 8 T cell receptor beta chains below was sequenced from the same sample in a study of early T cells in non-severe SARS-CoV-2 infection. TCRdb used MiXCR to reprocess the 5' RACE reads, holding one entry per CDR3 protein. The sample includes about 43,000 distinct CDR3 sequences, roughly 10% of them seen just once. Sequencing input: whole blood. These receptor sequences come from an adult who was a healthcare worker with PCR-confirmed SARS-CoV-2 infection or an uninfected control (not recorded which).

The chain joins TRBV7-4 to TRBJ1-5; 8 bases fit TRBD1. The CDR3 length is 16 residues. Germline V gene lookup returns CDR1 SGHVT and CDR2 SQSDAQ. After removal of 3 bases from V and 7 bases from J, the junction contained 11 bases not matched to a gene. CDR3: CASSLDGQGRGQPQHF. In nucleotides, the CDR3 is TGTGCCAGCAGCTTGGATGGACAGGGCCGGGGCCAGCCCCAGCATTTT.

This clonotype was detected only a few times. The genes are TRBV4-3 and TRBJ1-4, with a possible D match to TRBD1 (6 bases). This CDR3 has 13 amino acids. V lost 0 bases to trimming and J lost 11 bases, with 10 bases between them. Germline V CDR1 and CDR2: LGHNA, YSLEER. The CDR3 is CASSQDRRGKLFF. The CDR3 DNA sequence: TGCGCCAGCAGCCAAGATCGTAGGGGGAAACTGTTTTTT.

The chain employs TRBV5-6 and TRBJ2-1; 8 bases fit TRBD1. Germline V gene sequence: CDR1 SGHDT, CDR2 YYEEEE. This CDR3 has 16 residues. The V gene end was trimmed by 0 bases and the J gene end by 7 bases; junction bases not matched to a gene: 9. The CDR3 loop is CASSLDPDRVTNEQFF. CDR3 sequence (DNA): TGTGCCAGCAGCTTGGATCCGGACAGGGTTACGAATGAGCAGTTCTTC.

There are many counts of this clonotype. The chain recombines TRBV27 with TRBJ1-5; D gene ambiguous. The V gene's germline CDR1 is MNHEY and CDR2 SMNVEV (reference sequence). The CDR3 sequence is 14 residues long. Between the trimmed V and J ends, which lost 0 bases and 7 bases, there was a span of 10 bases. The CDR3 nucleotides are TGTGCCAGCAGTTTATCCGGGAACGAGCAGCCCCAGCATTTT. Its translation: CASSLSGNEQPQHF.

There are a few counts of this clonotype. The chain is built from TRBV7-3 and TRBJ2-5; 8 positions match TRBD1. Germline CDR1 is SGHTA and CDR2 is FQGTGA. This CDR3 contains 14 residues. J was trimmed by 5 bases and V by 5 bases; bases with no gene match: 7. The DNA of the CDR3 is TGTGCCAGCAGCCAGCAGGGGGCTTGGGAGACCCAGTACTTC. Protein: CASSQQGAWETQYF.

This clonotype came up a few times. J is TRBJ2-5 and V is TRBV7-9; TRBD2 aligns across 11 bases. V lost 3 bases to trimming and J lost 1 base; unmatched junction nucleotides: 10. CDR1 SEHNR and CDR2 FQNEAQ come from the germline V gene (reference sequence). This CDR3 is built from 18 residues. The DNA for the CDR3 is TGTGCCAGCAGCTTTCCCATAAGACTAGCGGGGCTCCAAGAGACCCAGTACTTC. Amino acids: CASSFPIRLAGLQETQYF.

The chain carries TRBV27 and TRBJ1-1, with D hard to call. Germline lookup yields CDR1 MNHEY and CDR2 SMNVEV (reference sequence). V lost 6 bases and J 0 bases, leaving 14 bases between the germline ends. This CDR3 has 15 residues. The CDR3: CASRAGGEMNTEAFF. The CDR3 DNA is TGTGCCAGCAGGGCAGGAGGTGAGATGAACACTGAAGCTTTCTTT.

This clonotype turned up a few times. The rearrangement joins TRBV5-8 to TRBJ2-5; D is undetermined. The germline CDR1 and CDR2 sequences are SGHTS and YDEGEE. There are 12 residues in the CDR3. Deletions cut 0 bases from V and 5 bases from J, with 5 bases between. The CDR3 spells CASSLVWETQYF. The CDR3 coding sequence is TGTGCCAGCAGCTTGGTCTGGGAGACCCAGTACTTC.